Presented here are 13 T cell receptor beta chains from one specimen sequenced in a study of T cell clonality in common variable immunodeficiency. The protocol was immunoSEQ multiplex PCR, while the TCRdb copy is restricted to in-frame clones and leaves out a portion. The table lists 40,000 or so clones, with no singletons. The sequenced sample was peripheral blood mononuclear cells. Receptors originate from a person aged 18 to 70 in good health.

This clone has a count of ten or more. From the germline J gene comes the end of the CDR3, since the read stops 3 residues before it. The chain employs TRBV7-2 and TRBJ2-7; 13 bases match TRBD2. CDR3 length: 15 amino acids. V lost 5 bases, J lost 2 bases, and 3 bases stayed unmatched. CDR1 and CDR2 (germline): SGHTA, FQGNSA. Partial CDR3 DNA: TGTGCCAGCAGCAGAGGACTAGCGGGAGCCTACGAG. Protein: CASSRGLAGAYE. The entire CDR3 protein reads CASSRGLAGAYEQYF.

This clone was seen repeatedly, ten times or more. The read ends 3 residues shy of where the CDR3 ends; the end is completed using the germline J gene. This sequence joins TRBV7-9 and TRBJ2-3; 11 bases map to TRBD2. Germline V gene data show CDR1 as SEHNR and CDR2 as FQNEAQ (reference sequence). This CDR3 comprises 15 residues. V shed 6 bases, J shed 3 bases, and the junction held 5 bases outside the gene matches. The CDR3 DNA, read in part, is TGTGCCAGCAGTACCGGGACTAGCGGAACAGATACG. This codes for CASSTGTSGTDT. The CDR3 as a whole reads CASSTGTSGTDTQYF.

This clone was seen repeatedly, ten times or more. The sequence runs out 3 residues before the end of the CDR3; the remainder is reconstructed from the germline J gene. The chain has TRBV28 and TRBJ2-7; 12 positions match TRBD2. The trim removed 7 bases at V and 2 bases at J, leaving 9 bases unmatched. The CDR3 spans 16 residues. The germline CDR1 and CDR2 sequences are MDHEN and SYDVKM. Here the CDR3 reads CASTHGLAGPTYEQYF. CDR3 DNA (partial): TGTGCCAGCACCCACGGACTAGCGGGGCCCACCTACGAG.

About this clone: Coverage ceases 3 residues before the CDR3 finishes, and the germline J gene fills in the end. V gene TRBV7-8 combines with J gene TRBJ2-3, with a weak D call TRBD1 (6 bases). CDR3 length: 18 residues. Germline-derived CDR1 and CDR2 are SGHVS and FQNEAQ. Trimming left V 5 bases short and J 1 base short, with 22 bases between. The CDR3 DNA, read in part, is TGTGCCAGCAGCCACAGGGATAAGGGGTGGGTGGGCACAGATACG. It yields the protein CASSHRDKGWVGTDT. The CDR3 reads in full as CASSHRDKGWVGTDTQYF. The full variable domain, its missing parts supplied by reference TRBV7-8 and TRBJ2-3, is GAGVSQSPRYKVAKRGQDVALRCDPISGHVSLFWYQQALGQGPEFLTYFQNEAQLDKSGLPSDRFFAERPEGSVSTLKIQRTQQEDSAVYLCASSHRDKGWVGTDTQYFGPGTRLTVL.

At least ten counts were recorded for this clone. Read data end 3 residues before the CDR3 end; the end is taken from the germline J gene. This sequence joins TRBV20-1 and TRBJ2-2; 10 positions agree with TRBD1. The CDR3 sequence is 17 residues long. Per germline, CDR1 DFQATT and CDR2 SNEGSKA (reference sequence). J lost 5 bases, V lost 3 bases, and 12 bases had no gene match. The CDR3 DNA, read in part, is TGCAGTGCTAGGGAAATATTAGGGGACAGGGGTACCGGGGAG. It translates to CSAREILGDRGTGE. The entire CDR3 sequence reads CSAREILGDRGTGELFF.

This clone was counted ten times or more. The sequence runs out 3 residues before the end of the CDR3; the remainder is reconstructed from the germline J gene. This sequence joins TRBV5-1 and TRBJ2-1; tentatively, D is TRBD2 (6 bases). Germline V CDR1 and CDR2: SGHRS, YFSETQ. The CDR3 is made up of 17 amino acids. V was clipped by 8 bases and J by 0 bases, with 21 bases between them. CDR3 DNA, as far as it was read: TGCGCCAGTTCGCCCGGGACTCTCGCCAGCTCCTACAATGAG. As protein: CASSPGTLASSYNE. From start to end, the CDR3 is CASSPGTLASSYNEQFF.

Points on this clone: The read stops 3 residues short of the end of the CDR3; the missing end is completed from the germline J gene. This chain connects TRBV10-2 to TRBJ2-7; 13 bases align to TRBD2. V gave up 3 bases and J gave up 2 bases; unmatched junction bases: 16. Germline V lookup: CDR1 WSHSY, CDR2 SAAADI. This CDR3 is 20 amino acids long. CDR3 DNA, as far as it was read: TGCGCCAGCAGTGATCGTCCGGGACAGGGTACTAGCGGGAGGGCCTACGAG. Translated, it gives CASSDRPGQGTSGRAYE. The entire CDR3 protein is CASSDRPGQGTSGRAYEQYF.

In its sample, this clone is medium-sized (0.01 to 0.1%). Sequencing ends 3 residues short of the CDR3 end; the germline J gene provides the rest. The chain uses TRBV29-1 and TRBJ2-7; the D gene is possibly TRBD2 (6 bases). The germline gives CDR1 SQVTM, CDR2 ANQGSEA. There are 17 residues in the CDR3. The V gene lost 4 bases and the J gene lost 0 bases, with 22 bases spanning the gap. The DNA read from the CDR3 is TGCAGCGTTGGGGGGGTTCTCGGGCCTACCTTCTCCTACGAG. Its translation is CSVGGVLGPTFSYE. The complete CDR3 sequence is CSVGGVLGPTFSYEQYF.

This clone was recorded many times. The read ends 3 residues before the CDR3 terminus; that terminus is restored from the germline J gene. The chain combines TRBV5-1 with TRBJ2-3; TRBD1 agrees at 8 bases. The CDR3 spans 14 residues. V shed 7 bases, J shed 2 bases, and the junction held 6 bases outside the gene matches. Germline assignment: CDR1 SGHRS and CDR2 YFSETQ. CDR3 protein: CASYRGSDTDTQYF. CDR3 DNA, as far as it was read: TGCGCCAGCTACAGGGGGTCCGACACAGATACG.

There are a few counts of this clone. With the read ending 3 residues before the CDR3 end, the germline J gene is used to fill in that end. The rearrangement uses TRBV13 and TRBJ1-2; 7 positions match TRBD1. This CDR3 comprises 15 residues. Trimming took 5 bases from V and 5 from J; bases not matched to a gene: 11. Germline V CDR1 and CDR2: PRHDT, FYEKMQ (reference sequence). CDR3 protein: CASSNPGGAPYGYTF. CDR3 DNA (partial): TGTGCCAGCAGCAACCCAGGGGGAGCCCCTTATGGC.

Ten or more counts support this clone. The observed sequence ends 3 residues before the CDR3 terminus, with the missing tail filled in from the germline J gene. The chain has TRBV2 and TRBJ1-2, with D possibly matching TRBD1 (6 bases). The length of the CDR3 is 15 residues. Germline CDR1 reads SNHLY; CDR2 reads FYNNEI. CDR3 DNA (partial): TGTGCCAGCAGTGAAGCGCTCCACAGGGACGGGGGC. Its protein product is CASSEALHRDGG. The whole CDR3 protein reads CASSEALHRDGGYTF.

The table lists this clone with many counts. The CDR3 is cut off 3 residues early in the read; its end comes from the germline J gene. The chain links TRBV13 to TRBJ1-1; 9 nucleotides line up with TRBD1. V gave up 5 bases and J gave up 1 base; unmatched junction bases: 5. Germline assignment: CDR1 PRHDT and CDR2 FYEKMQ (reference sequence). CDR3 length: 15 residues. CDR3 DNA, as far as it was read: TGTGCCAGCAGCCCCGGGGGACAGGGGAACACTGAA. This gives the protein CASSPGGQGNTE. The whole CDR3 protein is CASSPGGQGNTEAFF. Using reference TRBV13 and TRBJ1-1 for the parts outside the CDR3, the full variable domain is AAGVIQSPRHLIKEKRETATLKCYPIPRHDTVYWYQQGPGQDPQFLISFYEKMQSDKGSIPDRFSAQQFSDYHSELNMSSLELGDSALYFCASSPGGQGNTEAFFGQGTRLTVV.

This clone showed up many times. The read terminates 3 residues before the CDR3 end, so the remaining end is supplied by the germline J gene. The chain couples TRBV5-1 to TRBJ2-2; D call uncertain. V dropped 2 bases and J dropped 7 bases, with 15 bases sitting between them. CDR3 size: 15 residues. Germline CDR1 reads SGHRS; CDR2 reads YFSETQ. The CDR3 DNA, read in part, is TGCGCCAGCAGCTTAATTGAGCCTACCGGCGGGGAG. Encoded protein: CASSLIEPTGGE. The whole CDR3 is CASSLIEPTGGELFF. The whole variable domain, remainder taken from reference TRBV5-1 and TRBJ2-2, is KAGVTQTPRYLIKTRGQQVTLSCSPISGHRSVSWYQQTPGQGLQFLFEYFSETQRNKGNFPGRFSGRQFSNSRSEMNVSTLELGDSALYLCASSLIEPTGGELFFGEGSRLTVL.